This TCR beta chain was identified in a study of blood T cell repertoires in COVID-19 (TCRdb year 2020). In terms of the full investigation: The collaborator samples originated in the United States, Italy and Spain and spanned the acute and convalescent phases of COVID-19. Samples were obtained from the ongoing ImmuneRACE study (first 160 participants) and from about 1,300 subjects provided by 6 global collaborators. The repertoires were released in a freely available public database intended as a resource for research on the immune response to SARS-CoV-2. Nearly every sample came with metadata listing a de-identified subject ID, COVID-19 status, age in years and sex. Where available, HLA class I and class II types were taken from metadata supplied by the sample provider and were not determined by assay-based typing. The prospective study material was composed of cDNA or gDNA derived from T cells, B-cell-depleted T cells, or PBMCs. Subjects who had been exposed to COVID-19, were actively infected with it, or had recovered from it provided the deeply sampled blood TCRbeta repertoires that made up the dataset.

In the prospective study, participants were roughly 18 to 100 years old, resided in 24 geographic areas of the United States, and were enrolled through a virtual design. Cohort assignment in the prospective study relied on participant-reported clinical history from a screening survey and a study questionnaire. Mobile phlebotomists in the prospective study collected whole blood, serum and a nasopharyngeal or oropharyngeal swab from every participant. Additional blood draws and questionnaires over an approximately 2-month period could optionally be provided by prospective study participants. Before DNA extraction, blood samples from the prospective study were shipped at room temperature or frozen. TCRbeta CDR3 regions were amplified from genomic DNA using the immunoSEQ Assay, a bias-controlled multiplex PCR. Regarding the original processing steps: Within the assay, amplification of reference gene primers was used to estimate how many nucleated cells each sample contained. To quantify the absolute abundance of each unique TCRbeta CDR3 rearrangement, sequence reads were collapsed and filtered. Productive Simpson clonality was computed per sample as the square root of Simpson's diversity index over productive rearrangements. In TCRdb, the immuneACCESS table is reduced to in-frame sequences with V and J assigned. These tables do not hold every clone; where another copy was compared, an unresolved V gene accounts for under half, and the others remain unexplained. The V and J calls and clone size are taken from that table; D and trimming were inferred from the DNA. The sample profile shows 150,000 to 200,000 clones; roughly 84% of them were found once. 1% to 1.5% of the sample is in the top ten clones.

A single count supports this clone. Which antigen it targets is not known. Base qualities are not provided; no much larger clone lies one nucleotide away. Reading the germline V gene (reference sequence) gives CDR1 LNHDA and CDR2 SQIVND. Including the terminal cysteine and phenylalanine, the CDR3 comprises 14 residues. Left in the record is the CDR3 DNA by itself, 42 bases read in frame from the first base. V ends up 4 bases short and J 0 bases short, with an unmatched junction base count of 2. The investigation overall reported the following: The quantity of clinical and demographic metadata differed by source and by participant and was supplied without curation.

This clonotype originated in a human donor with acute COVID-19. The donor label of this sample is uncertain. The sequence links TRBV19 to TRBJ1-2; 7 bases in between match TRBD1. Sequenced material: PBMCs or T cells enriched from blood (not recorded which). The DNA sequence is TGTGCCAGTAGTACGGGACAGCCTAACTATGGCTACACCTTC. Translated, this gives CASSTGQPNYGYTF. The entire variable domain, with the stretches around the CDR3 drawn from the reference TRBV19 and TRBJ1-2 proteins, is DGGITQSPKYLFRKEGQNVTLSCEQNLNHDAMYWYRQDPGQGLRLIYYSQIVNDFQKGDIAEGYSVSREKKESFPLTVTSAQKNPTAFYLCASSTGQPNYGYTFGSGTRLTVV.